The rows below give T cell receptor beta chains drawn from one sample of a study of PD-L1 blockade in urothelial cancer. Sequenced by immunoSEQ multiplex PCR; TCRdb stores in-frame clones only, minus some. The sample has 40,000 to 55,000 clones; approximately 84% are singletons. The specimen comprised PBMCs, sampled around atezolizumab (anti-PD-L1) treatment. The receptors stem from a man aged 55 to 69 with urothelial cancer. Each CDR3 is given with its conserved first and last residue. A D gene is named only where the DNA matches it firmly.

V gene	D gene	J gene	CDR3 DNA	CDR3 protein
TRBV6-5	-	TRBJ2-1	TGTGCCAGCAGTTACGGGGCGGGGTACAATGAGCAGTTCTTC	CASSYGAGYNEQFF
TRBV19	TRBD1	TRBJ1-5	TGTGCCAGTAGTAGCCGGGACAGGGAAGGTCAGCCCCAGCATTTT	CASSSRDREGQPQHF
TRBV27	TRBD2	TRBJ2-3	TGTGCCAGCAGGCGGGGGACTCCGGGACTAGCGGGGGGGCCCACAGATACGCAGTATTTT	CASRRGTPGLAGGPTDTQYF
TRBV6-1	TRBD1	TRBJ2-5	TGTGCCAGCAGTGAAGGGGGGACAGGGGGCAGAGAGACCCAGTACTTC	CASSEGGTGGRETQYF
TRBV7-2	-	TRBJ1-2	TGTGCCAGCAGCTTAAGAAGTCAAAGGGCCAAAGGGGATGGCTACACCTTC	CASSLRSQRAKGDGYTF
TRBV20-1	-	TRBJ2-7	TGCAGTGCCCGGGGTACGGTCGAGCAGTACTTC	CSARGTVEQYF
TRBV5-1	-	TRBJ1-6	TGCGCCAGCAGCCACGCCGGGGCAGGCCTAACTGGGGGGAATAATTCACCCCTCCACTTT	CASSHAGAGLTGGNNSPLHF
TRBV7-3	TRBD1	TRBJ2-2	TGTGCCAGCAGTCCGACCGGGACAGGCACCGGGGAGCTGTTTTTT	CASSPTGTGTGELFF
TRBV11-2	TRBD1	TRBJ1-2	TGTGCCAGCAGCTTAAGGACAGGTGGGGCTAACTATGGCTACACCTTC	CASSLRTGGANYGYTF
TRBV2	-	TRBJ2-2	TGTGCCAGCAAAACTCAACCCAGGGACACCGGGGAGCTGTTTTTT	CASKTQPRDTGELFF
TRBV27	TRBD1	TRBJ1-1	TGTGCCAGTAGGGACAGGCTGACGAGCACTGAAGCTTTCTTT	CASRDRLTSTEAFF
TRBV9	TRBD2	TRBJ2-5	TGTGCCAGCAGCGCCCAGGGACTAGCGGAGACCCAGTACTTC	CASSAQGLAETQYF
TRBV9	TRBD2	TRBJ2-3	TGTGCCAACCTAGGTGCGGGGGGGCCTCTCTCTAGCACAGATACGCAGTATTTT	CANLGAGGPLSSTDTQYF